The 25 T cell receptor beta chains listed next were all sequenced from one sample in a study of control samples from healthy donors and cancer patients. Sequencing was performed with immunoSEQ multiplex PCR; in TCRdb, only in-frame clones are kept and a portion is missing. The data contain 130,000 or so clones, nearly 90% of them seen just once; the ten biggest clones take up 6% to 9.5%. The sample consisted of PBMCs. The receptors here all came from a man aged 45-65 years with head and neck cancer.

The chain couples TRBV3-1 (or the pseudogene TRBV3-2) to TRBJ2-7; TRBD1 aligns across 9 bases. With 5 bases clipped from V and 3 bases from J, the junction kept 5 bases outside the gene matches. CDR3 length: 14 amino acids. The germline V gene has CDR1 LGHDT and CDR2 YNNKEL (reference sequence). CDR3 sequence (DNA): TGTGCCAGCAGCATGGCGACAGGGGGCTACGAGCAGTACTTC. As protein: CASSMATGGYEQYF.

The chain couples TRBV2 to TRBJ2-3; 12 bases match TRBD2. J lost 0 bases, V lost 7 bases, and 5 bases had no gene match. This CDR3 has 16 amino acids. Germline V lookup: CDR1 SNHLY, CDR2 FYNNEI. The CDR3 DNA sequence: TGTGCCAGCAAACTAGCGGGGGGAACTAGCACAGATACGCAGTATTTT. This translates into CASKLAGGTSTDTQYF.

This clone was counted once. The chain combines TRBV28 with TRBJ2-5; TRBD2 aligns across 14 bases. The V segment lost 5 bases and the J segment 4 bases; nucleotides outside the gene matches: 6. Germline V CDR1 and CDR2: MDHEN, SYDVKM. The CDR3 runs to 16 residues. In DNA form, the CDR3 reads TGTGCCAGCAGTGTGGGACTAGCGGGAGTAGGAGAGACCCAGTACTTC. Protein: CASSVGLAGVGETQYF.

The rearrangement uses TRBV5-4 and TRBJ2-6; D ambiguous. Germline V gene sequence: CDR1 SGHNT, CDR2 YYREEE (reference sequence). This CDR3 comprises 15 residues. V was cut by 0 bases and J by 1 base, with 5 bases left in between. CDR3 loop: CASSLAGSGANVLTF. The DNA for the CDR3 is TGTGCCAGCAGCTTGGCCGGGTCTGGGGCCAACGTCCTGACTTTC. The full variable domain, in which reference TRBV5-4 and TRBJ2-6 provide the parts outside the CDR3, is ETGVTQSPTHLIKTRGQQVTLRCSSQSGHNTVSWYQQALGQGPQFIFQYYREEENGRGNFPPRFSGLQFPNYSSELNVNALELDDSALYLCASSLAGSGANVLTFGAGSRLTVL.

In this sample, this clone turned up a few times. The chain carries TRBV12-3 or TRBV12-4 and TRBJ2-7; no clear D gene. The V and J ends lost 3 bases and 6 bases respectively, with 12 bases between them. There are 13 residues in the CDR3. The CDR3 loop reads CASSFSPFSEQYF. CDR3 bases: TGTGCCAGCAGTTTCTCGCCCTTCTCCGAGCAGTACTTC.

The chain uses TRBV19 and TRBJ1-5, with D possibly matching TRBD1 (5 bases). Germline V lookup: CDR1 LNHDA, CDR2 SQIVND (reference sequence). Deletions cut 3 bases from V and 4 bases from J, with 13 bases between. This CDR3 has 15 residues. The CDR3 nucleotides read TGTGCCAGTAGTATTTCCAGGGTTGGAAATCAGCCCCAGCATTTT. Protein product: CASSISRVGNQPQHF. Combining the CDR3 with reference TRBV19 and TRBJ1-5 gives the whole variable domain DGGITQSPKYLFRKEGQNVTLSCEQNLNHDAMYWYRQDPGQGLRLIYYSQIVNDFQKGDIAEGYSVSREKKESFPLTVTSAQKNPTAFYLCASSISRVGNQPQHFGDGTRLSIL.

This sequence joins TRBV3-1 (or the pseudogene TRBV3-2) and TRBJ2-1; 9 nucleotides match TRBD2. Unmatched junction bases numbered 7, after V lost 1 base and J lost 9 bases. The CDR3 covers 15 residues. Germline V gene lookup returns CDR1 LGHDT and CDR2 YNNKEL (reference sequence). CDR3: CASSQVGTSSSEQFF. The CDR3 DNA follows: TGTGCCAGCAGCCAAGTTGGGACTAGCTCTAGTGAGCAGTTCTTC.

As concerns this clone: This sample includes further DNA sequences coding for the same CDR3. V gene TRBV7-8 combines with J gene TRBJ2-7; no firm D call. The CDR3 has 11 residues. The V gene's germline CDR1 is SGHVS and CDR2 FQNEAQ. V was clipped by 3 bases and J by 3 bases, with 3 bases between them. The CDR3 region has the DNA TGTGCCAGCAGCTTGGACTACGAGCAGTACTTC. The encoded protein is CASSLDYEQYF.

This chain joins TRBV25-1 and TRBJ1-2; TRBD1 agrees at 9 bases. The CDR3 covers 15 residues. Germline CDR1 MGHDK, CDR2 SYGVNS. Germline trimming cut 1 base from V and 9 bases from J; bases unmatched to any gene: 9. The CDR3 DNA reads as TGTGCCAGCAGTGAATTAGGGACAGGGAGGCGACGCTACACCTTC. This translates into CASSELGTGRRRYTF.

V and J are TRBV6-6 and TRBJ1-2, with 10 bases aligning to TRBD1. Per the germline V gene, CDR1 is MNHNY and CDR2 is SVGAGI (reference sequence). V dropped 4 bases and J dropped 9; count of bases not matched to a gene: 8. CDR3 length: 14 residues. DNA of the CDR3: TGTGCCAGCAGTTTTACCCGGGACAGGGGTAGCTACACCTTC. It is translated as CASSFTRDRGSYTF.

The J gene is TRBJ1-1, the V gene TRBV28; D perhaps matches TRBD1 (6 bases). Trimming left V 3 bases short and J 4 bases short, with 15 bases between. Germline V gives CDR1 MDHEN, CDR2 SYDVKM. The CDR3 sequence is 15 residues long. The DNA for the CDR3 is TGTGCCAGCAGTTTCCTGGACAGCCGAGGCACTGAAGCTTTCTTT. It translates to CASSFLDSRGTEAFF.

The J gene is TRBJ1-2, the V gene TRBV3-1 (or the pseudogene TRBV3-2), with 7 bases matching TRBD1. CDR3 length equals 16 residues. The J segment lost 4 bases and the V segment lost 1 base, leaving 9 bases of the junction unmatched. Germline CDR1 reads LGHDT; CDR2 reads YNNKEL (reference sequence). The CDR3 nucleotides read TGTGCCAGCAGCCAAGGCGTTTCGGACAGGACCTATGGCTACACCTTC. Its translation is CASSQGVSDRTYGYTF.

The chain employs TRBV28 and TRBJ1-6; D perhaps matches TRBD1 (5 bases). Trimming removed 4 bases from V and 8 bases from J, with 12 bases in between. Germline V gene lookup returns CDR1 MDHEN and CDR2 SYDVKM. This CDR3 spans 14 amino acids. The CDR3 DNA sequence: TGTGCCAGCAGTTGGTCCAGGGCGCATTCACCCCTCCACTTT. As protein: CASSWSRAHSPLHF.

In its sample, this clone was seen once. DNA of the CDR3: TGTGCCAGCAGTTTAATTACTGACGATACGCAGTATTTT. It translates to CASSLITDDTQYF. The chain carries TRBV27 and TRBJ2-3, with no clear D. The CDR3 runs 13 residues. In germline, CDR1 is MNHEY, CDR2 SMNVEV (reference sequence). Trimming removed 2 bases from V and 6 bases from J, with 9 bases in between.

This chain uses TRBV9 with TRBJ2-5, with D possibly TRBD2 on 6 matching bases. Per germline, CDR1 SGDLS and CDR2 YYNGEE. This CDR3 is built from 13 residues. V lost 2 bases to trimming and J lost 3 bases, with 8 bases between them. The CDR3 DNA is TGTGCCAGCAGCGTTGGAGGGGAAGAGACCCAGTACTTC. Protein product: CASSVGGEETQYF.

V usage is TRBV6-4 and J usage is TRBJ2-1, with unresolved D. The germline V and J ends were trimmed by 4 bases and 4 bases, with 8 bases remaining between them. The germline CDR1 and CDR2 sequences are MRHNA and SNTAGT. This CDR3 has 13 amino acids. Here the CDR3 DNA reads TGTGCCAGCAGTGCGCCTCCTTACAATGAGCAGTTCTTC. This gives the protein CASSAPPYNEQFF.

A few counts support this clone. The rearrangement joins TRBV25-1 to TRBJ1-2; possible D gene TRBD1, 5 bases. The CDR3 consists of 11 residues. Germline loops: CDR1 MGHDK, CDR2 SYGVNS. V was trimmed by 5 bases and J by 8 bases, leaving 9 bases between them. This CDR3 is CASSPGSGYTF. The CDR3 DNA follows: TGTGCCAGCAGTCCAGGGTCGGGCTACACCTTC.

This chain joins TRBV10-2 and TRBJ2-2; perhaps TRBD2 as D (6 bases). Trimming stripped 7 bases from V and 0 bases from J, with 15 bases between. CDR1 WSHSY and CDR2 SAAADI come from the germline V gene. The CDR3 spans 16 residues. In nucleotides, the CDR3 is TGCGCCAGCATCCCCGGGACTTTCGCGAACACCGGGGAGCTGTTTTTT. Amino acid sequence: CASIPGTFANTGELFF.

The chain employs TRBV6-5 and TRBJ2-5; D call uncertain. The CDR3 is 16 residues long. The germline gives CDR1 MNHEY, CDR2 SVGAGI. V was pared by 0 bases and J by 5 bases, with 16 bases between. CDR3 sequence reads: CASSYSRNGLGETQYF. The CDR3 coding sequence is TGTGCCAGCAGTTACTCCAGGAACGGGTTAGGGGAGACCCAGTACTTC.

CDR3 residues: CATSASGLAGFHNEQFF. The CDR3, as DNA: TGTGCCACCAGTGCCTCCGGACTAGCGGGATTCCACAATGAGCAGTTCTTC. This chain links TRBV24-1 with TRBJ2-1; 12 nucleotides agree with TRBD2. The CDR3 spans 17 residues. J lost 5 bases, V lost 5 bases, and 9 bases had no gene match. Per germline, CDR1 KGHDR and CDR2 SFDVKD.

The chain joins TRBV27 to TRBJ1-5; no reliable D call. V shed 3 bases and J shed 7 bases, with 10 bases lying between them. Germline CDR1 MNHEY, CDR2 SMNVEV (reference sequence). This CDR3 is built from 13 residues. The DNA for the CDR3 is TGTGCCAGCAGTTTCGGGTTGAACCAGCCCCAGCATTTT. It translates to CASSFGLNQPQHF.

V and J are TRBV10-3 and TRBJ1-1, with D unresolved. In germline, CDR1 is ENHRY, CDR2 SYGVKD. This CDR3 comprises 16 residues. The V end was cut by 0 bases, the J end by 5 bases, with 16 bases between. CDR3 sequence: CAISESGRSLGTEAFF. CDR3 bases: TGTGCCATCAGTGAGTCCGGGCGGTCTCTGGGGACTGAAGCTTTCTTT.

Turning to this clone: One end of the junction fails to match germline, which may point to a read error. The sample carries other DNA sequences with the same CDR3. The chain couples TRBV5-6 to TRBJ2-3; 12 bases agree with TRBD1. Germline V CDR1 and CDR2: SGHDT, YYEEEE. The CDR3 is 19 amino acids. CDR3: CASSLAGQGARGGTDTQYF. The CDR3 DNA reads TGTGCTAGCAGCTTGGCGGGACAGGGGGCGAGGGGAGGCACAGATACGCAGTATTTT.

The chain carries TRBV2 and TRBJ1-2, with TRBD1 matching 8 bases. Germline V CDR1 and CDR2: SNHLY, FYNNEI. V gave up 0 bases and J gave up 8 bases; unmatched junction bases: 8. The CDR3 has 15 amino acids. The CDR3 region has the DNA TGTGCCAGCAGTGAAGCTGGAGGACAGGGACTGGGCTACACCTTC. Amino acid sequence: CASSEAGGQGLGYTF.

This chain joins TRBV7-3 and TRBJ2-1, with D unclear. This CDR3 has 16 amino acids. The germline V and J ends were trimmed by 4 bases and 10 bases, with 23 bases remaining between them. Looked up from germline, CDR1 is SGHTA and CDR2 is FQGTGA. CDR3 sequence reads: CASSSRNSGLWTEQFF. The CDR3 region has the DNA TGTGCCAGCAGCTCCCGGAATTCTGGCCTTTGGACGGAGCAGTTCTTC.